This T cell receptor (beta chain) was captured in a study of T-cell reconstitution after alpha-beta-depleted transplantation in children. Study results and limitations: Alpha-beta T cells present about two months after transplant were reported to originate from several hundred expanded graft clones. Surviving thymic progenitors and recipient T cells were the source of high TCRbeta diversity at day 60 in some patients.

Germline CDR1 is MNHEY and CDR2 is SMNVEV (reference sequence). This CDR3 is built from 15 residues. Trimming left V 5 bases short and J 5 bases short, with 18 bases between. This clonotype was detected only a few times. Its antigen is as yet unknown. Researchers prepared the TCRbeta library using unique molecular identifiers, the study reports. TCRdb redid the calling of the PCR reads with MiXCR, one entry per CDR3 protein. The sample yields around 500,000 distinct CDR3 sequences, more than 20% seen once. Specimen: PBMCs, mostly from graft donor cells, collected 360 days after TCRalphabeta/CD19-depleted stem cell transplant. This sequence was found in a boy in the first two years of life who had a stem cell transplant for acute myeloid leukemia, so the T cells may come from the graft donor. V usage is TRBV27 and J usage is TRBJ2-5; TRBD1 is a possible D gene (6 bases). The CDR3 coding sequence is TGTGCCAGCAGTGCGTCCGGGACAATCAGGGAGACCCAGTACTTC. Translated: CASSASGTIRETQYF.